The 17 T cell receptor beta chains reported below all come from one sample, sequenced in a study of blood T cell repertoires in COVID-19. Some clones are missing from TCRdb's copy, which holds only in-frame ones; the method was immunoSEQ multiplex PCR. The table records some 200,000 clones, around 80% of them present only once. The specimen was peripheral blood. These receptors came from a woman of 80 years or more with COVID-19, enrolled during active disease.

This chain uses TRBV19 with TRBJ2-3, with 11 bases fitting TRBD2. The CDR3 consists of 12 residues. Germline V gene lookup returns CDR1 LNHDA and CDR2 SQIVND (reference sequence). Trimming cost V 10 bases and J 3 bases; bases outside gene matches: 0. CDR3 sequence: CATSGGTDTQYF. The CDR3 DNA reads TGTGCCACTAGCGGGGGGACAGATACGCAGTATTTT.

The J gene is TRBJ1-2, the V gene TRBV3-1 (or the pseudogene TRBV3-2); TRBD1 matches at 7 bases. The CDR3 has 14 amino acids. Losses at the gene ends were 2 bases for V and 5 bases for J; bases not matched to a gene: 5. The germline gives CDR1 LGHDT, CDR2 YNNKEL (reference sequence). In nucleotides, the CDR3 is TGTGCCAGCAGCCAAAGGGACAGCTTATATGGCTACACCTTC. Amino acid sequence: CASSQRDSLYGYTF.

The gene calls are TRBV7-2 and TRBJ2-5; 8 nucleotides match TRBD2. The V segment lost 5 bases and the J segment 4 bases; nucleotides outside the gene matches: 9. CDR1 is SGHTA and CDR2 is FQGNSA in the germline V gene. This CDR3 region has 15 residues. CDR3 DNA: TGTGCCAGCAGCGCACCTCTAGCGGGCCTAGAGACCCAGTACTTC. Encoded protein: CASSAPLAGLETQYF.

V usage is TRBV12-3 or TRBV12-4 and J usage is TRBJ2-7; D not certain. The germline V and J ends were trimmed by 6 bases and 3 bases, with 12 bases remaining between them. CDR3 size: 13 residues. For the CDR3, the DNA is TGTGCCAGCAGAAAATCGTCGGTCTACGAGCAGTACTTC. Translated, it gives CASRKSSVYEQYF.

This chain uses TRBV5-1 with TRBJ2-6, with D tentatively TRBD1 (6 bases). V was shortened by 0 bases and J by 0 bases, with 19 bases between the two germline ends. Germline assignment: CDR1 SGHRS and CDR2 YFSETQ. The CDR3 runs 20 residues. CDR3 region: CASSLVPGEGASSGANVLTF. DNA for the CDR3: TGCGCCAGCAGCTTGGTCCCAGGGGAAGGGGCCTCCTCTGGGGCCAACGTCCTGACTTTC.

This clone has a handful of counts. The chain has TRBV6-5 and TRBJ2-1; 8 bases agree with TRBD2. V dropped 4 bases and J dropped 5; count of bases not matched to a gene: 4. Germline CDR1 reads MNHEY; CDR2 reads SVGAGI. The CDR3 contains 14 residues. For the CDR3, the DNA is TGTGCCAGCAGTTCCGTAGCGGGGAACAATGAGCAGTTCTTC. Its translation is CASSSVAGNNEQFF.

The chain employs TRBV19 and TRBJ1-5, with D maybe TRBD1 (6 bases). Trimming took 9 bases from V and 6 from J, leaving 21 bases between them. The germline CDR1 and CDR2 sequences are LNHDA and SQIVND (reference sequence). This CDR3 spans 15 amino acids. The CDR3 sequence: CARIVKRTVGQPQHF. The CDR3 DNA is TGTGCCAGGATAGTAAAAAGGACAGTAGGTCAGCCCCAGCATTTT.

V and J are TRBV5-1 and TRBJ2-5; tentative D call: TRBD2 (5 bases). Between the trimmed V and J ends, which lost 2 bases and 7 bases, there was a span of 12 bases. Germline V gene data show CDR1 as SGHRS and CDR2 as YFSETQ. This CDR3 spans 13 amino acids. The CDR3 loop reads CASSFGDPWTQYF. In DNA form, the CDR3 reads TGCGCCAGCAGCTTCGGGGATCCGTGGACCCAGTACTTC.

The chain recombines TRBV11-3 with TRBJ2-5; possibly TRBD1 for D (5 bases). Trimming took off 1 base at V and 0 bases at J, with 18 bases between the two ends. The CDR3 totals 18 residues. Germline assignment: CDR1 SGHNT and CDR2 YENEEA. CDR3 DNA sequence: TGTGCCAGCAGCTTAGGCCAGGGTAAGGGCCTGCACCAAGAGACCCAGTACTTC. It specifies CASSLGQGKGLHQETQYF.

The V and J genes are TRBV30 and TRBJ1-2; no clear D gene. The germline V gene has CDR1 GTSNPN and CDR2 SVGIG (reference sequence). V was cut by 1 base and J by 6 bases, with 12 bases left in between. The CDR3 runs 13 residues. The CDR3, as DNA: TGTGCCTGGAGTGCCAGGAGGCTTCATGGCTACACCTTC. Protein sequence: CAWSARRLHGYTF. Full variable domain (outside the CDR3, taken from reference TRBV30 and TRBJ1-2): SQTIHQWPATLVQPVGSPLSLECTVEGTSNPNLYWYRQAAGRGLQLLFYSVGIGQISSEVPQNLSASRPQDRQFILSSKKLLLSDSGFYLCAWSARRLHGYTFGSGTRLTVV.

This clone is a singleton in its sample. The V gene is TRBV10-3, the J gene TRBJ2-7; 9 nucleotides align to TRBD1. Trimming cost V 6 bases and J 5 bases; bases outside gene matches: 14. CDR3 length: 16 amino acids. Germline CDR1 ENHRY, CDR2 SYGVKD. This CDR3 reads CAISTDTGTGFHEQYF. CDR3 bases: TGTGCCATCAGCACCGACACCGGGACAGGGTTCCACGAGCAGTACTTC.

A few counts support this clone. This chain uses TRBV4-1 with TRBJ1-5; D perhaps matches TRBD1 (6 bases). The CDR3 consists of 15 residues. The V end was cut by 1 base, the J end by 1 base, with 8 bases between. Germline assignment: CDR1 MGHRA and CDR2 YSYEKL. The CDR3 protein is CASSQAQGSNQPQHF. The CDR3 bases are TGCGCCAGCAGCCAAGCACAGGGCAGCAATCAGCCCCAGCATTTT.

For the CDR3, the DNA is TGTGCCAGTAACAATTTCCCCGGGACAGGGAGGCTACAGCCCCAGCATTTT. It translates to CASNNFPGTGRLQPQHF. The gene calls are TRBV19 and TRBJ1-5, with 9 bases matching TRBD1. With V trimmed by 7 bases and J by 7 bases, 17 bases remained unmatched. From germline, CDR1 is LNHDA and CDR2 SQIVND (reference sequence). CDR3 size: 17 residues. Full variable domain (rest looked up from reference TRBV19 and TRBJ1-5): DGGITQSPKYLFRKEGQNVTLSCEQNLNHDAMYWYRQDPGQGLRLIYYSQIVNDFQKGDIAEGYSVSREKKESFPLTVTSAQKNPTAFYLCASNNFPGTGRLQPQHFGDGTRLSIL.

The chain recombines TRBV19 with TRBJ1-6, with D perhaps matching TRBD1 (5 bases). CDR3 length: 14 amino acids. CDR1 is LNHDA, CDR2 SQIVND, per germline (reference sequence). Trimming pared 3 bases from V and 9 bases from J, leaving 12 bases between. Here the CDR3 reads CASSIAGVSSPLHF. The CDR3 region has the DNA TGTGCCAGTAGTATTGCGGGGGTCAGTTCACCCCTCCACTTT.

The V gene is TRBV6-7, the J gene TRBJ1-4, with 8 positions matching TRBD1. TRBV6-7 is placed among ORFs of uncertain function. The CDR3 has 15 residues. The trim removed 5 bases at V and 8 bases at J, leaving 10 bases unmatched. The CDR3 DNA is TGTGCCAGCAGTAGTAGGACAGGGAGTAACGAAAAACTGTTTTTT. It is translated as CASSSRTGSNEKLFF.

The chain employs TRBV15 and TRBJ2-1; the match to TRBD2 covers 7 bases. This CDR3 is built from 15 residues. The V and J ends lost 3 bases and 3 bases, in that order; junction bases with no gene match: 5. CDR1 LNHNV and CDR2 YYDKDF come from the germline V gene (reference sequence). The CDR3 loop reads CATSRGSGNYNEQFF. Here the CDR3 DNA reads TGTGCCACCAGCAGGGGAAGCGGGAACTACAATGAGCAGTTCTTC. The whole variable domain, filled in from reference TRBV15 and TRBJ2-1, reads DAMVIQNPRYQVTQFGKPVTLSCSQTLNHNVMYWYQQKSSQAPKLLFHYYDKDFNNEADTPDNFQSRRPNTSFCFLDIRSPGLGDTAMYLCATSRGSGNYNEQFFGPGTRLTVL.

The V gene is TRBV10-3, the J gene TRBJ2-3; 11 bases map to TRBD2. The CDR3 runs to 15 residues. The germline gives CDR1 ENHRY, CDR2 SYGVKD. Losses at the gene ends were 5 bases for V and 4 bases for J; bases not matched to a gene: 5. CDR3 residues: CAISLAGGGADTQYF. In nucleotides, the CDR3 is TGTGCCATCAGTTTAGCGGGAGGGGGGGCAGATACGCAGTATTTT.